Following are 31 T cell receptor beta chains from one sample sequenced in a study of blood T cell repertoires in COVID-19. TCRdb's copy holds only in-frame clones and misses some; the assay was immunoSEQ multiplex PCR. The sample includes 70,000 to 100,000 clones, approximately 82% of them seen just once. The sequenced material came from peripheral blood. The receptors shown here come from a man aged 50 to 60 with active or convalescent COVID-19.

The chain recombines TRBV6-5 with TRBJ2-5, with TRBD1 matching over 7 bases. The V gene's germline CDR1 is MNHEY and CDR2 SVGAGI. V was pared by 6 bases and J by 5 bases, with 9 bases of the junction left unmatched. This CDR3 comprises 14 residues. CDR3 sequence: CASRPKTGTETQYF. CDR3 DNA sequence: TGTGCCAGCAGGCCAAAGACAGGGACGGAGACCCAGTACTTC.

This clone was counted a few times. This chain joins TRBV4-1 and TRBJ2-2, with 12 bases identical to TRBD2. V was pared by 0 bases and J by 6 bases, with 5 bases of the junction left unmatched. Germline CDR1 is MGHRA and CDR2 is YSYEKL. CDR3 length equals 17 residues. The CDR3 sequence is CASSQDRTSGESGELFF. DNA of the CDR3: TGCGCCAGCAGCCAAGATAGGACTAGCGGGGAGTCCGGGGAGCTGTTTTTT.

This clone was seen a few times. The chain combines TRBV18 with TRBJ2-5; D perhaps matches TRBD1 (6 bases). The CDR3 is 15 residues long. In germline, CDR1 is KGHSH, CDR2 LQKENI. V lost 2 bases and J 1 base, leaving 11 bases between the germline ends. The CDR3 spells CASSPSTGSQETQYF. CDR3 nucleotide sequence: TGTGCCAGCTCACCATCGACAGGATCCCAAGAGACCCAGTACTTC. Supplemented by reference TRBV18 and TRBJ2-5, the full variable domain reads NAGVMQNPRHLVRRRGQEARLRCSPMKGHSHVYWYRQLPEEGLKFMVYLQKENIIDESGMPKERFSAEFPKEGPSILRIQQVVRGDSAAYFCASSPSTGSQETQYFGPGTRLLVL.

This clone showed up just a few times. This chain links TRBV5-6 with TRBJ1-2; 9 nucleotides align to TRBD1. V was pared by 3 bases and J by 0 bases, with 0 bases of the junction left unmatched. The CDR3 sequence is 14 residues long. The germline gives CDR1 SGHDT, CDR2 YYEEEE. Here the CDR3 DNA reads TGTGCCAGCAGCTGGGACAGGGCTAACTATGGCTACACCTTC. Translation gives CASSWDRANYGYTF.

In this sample, this clone turned up once. The same CDR3 also results from other DNA sequences found in this sample. J is TRBJ1-2 and V is TRBV2; 8 nucleotides match TRBD1. The CDR3 has 15 amino acids. The trim removed 1 base at V and 1 base at J, leaving 2 bases unmatched. CDR1 and CDR2 from the germline V gene are SNHLY and FYNNEI. This chain's CDR3 is CASSEGTGGNYGYTF. CDR3 bases: TGTGCCAGCAGTGAAGGAACAGGGGGTAACTATGGCTACACCTTC. Using reference TRBV2 and TRBJ1-2 for the parts outside the CDR3, the full variable domain is EPEVTQTPSHQVTQMGQEVILRCVPISNHLYFYWYRQILGQKVEFLVSFYNNEISEKSEIFDDQFSVERPDGSNFTLKIRSTKLEDSAMYFCASSEGTGGNYGYTFGSGTRLTVV.

V gene TRBV7-6 combines with J gene TRBJ2-3; tentatively, D is TRBD2 (5 bases). Trimming removed 5 bases from V and 3 bases from J, with 15 bases in between. The CDR3 sequence is 15 residues long. Germline V gene sequence: CDR1 SGHVS, CDR2 FNYEAQ. The CDR3 DNA follows: TGTGCCAGCAGCGGATCCGGGAACCCAACAGATACGCAGTATTTT. It translates to CASSGSGNPTDTQYF.

V gene TRBV5-5 combines with J gene TRBJ1-1; D gene ambiguous. V was shortened by 4 bases and J by 0 bases, with 10 bases between the two germline ends. Looked up from germline, CDR1 is SGHKS and CDR2 is YYEKEE (reference sequence). The CDR3 contains 14 residues. CDR3: CASSQSGLNTEAFF. In DNA, the CDR3 is TGTGCCAGCAGCCAGAGCGGACTGAACACTGAAGCTTTCTTT.

The chain uses TRBV19 and TRBJ1-5; no definite D call. The CDR3 extends over 15 amino acids. The V gene lost 7 bases and the J gene lost 2 bases, with 15 bases spanning the gap. Germline CDR1 is LNHDA and CDR2 is SQIVND (reference sequence). The CDR3 DNA follows: TGTGCCAGTATCCCTTCCGGGGTTGGCAATCAGCCCCAGCATTTT. This translates into CASIPSGVGNQPQHF.

The rearrangement links TRBV9 to TRBJ2-5, with 9 bases lining up with TRBD2. Germline V CDR1 and CDR2: SGDLS, YYNGEE. V shed 0 bases, J shed 8 bases, and the junction held 17 bases outside the gene matches. There are 18 residues in the CDR3. DNA of the CDR3: TGTGCCAGCAGCGTAGGGGTGGGAGTAGCGGGGGACCAAGGTACCCAGTACTTC. Its protein is CASSVGVGVAGDQGTQYF.

This clone has a handful of counts. This chain connects TRBV27 to TRBJ2-1; 9 bases align to TRBD2. The CDR3 is 16 residues long. Trimming at V came to 1 base and at J to 7 bases, leaving 8 bases not matched to a gene. The germline V gene has CDR1 MNHEY and CDR2 SMNVEV (reference sequence). CDR3 region: CASSLFPAGGINEQFF. The CDR3, as DNA: TGTGCCAGCAGTTTATTTCCAGCGGGGGGAATAAATGAGCAGTTCTTC.

The chain is built from TRBV14 and TRBJ2-1, with a tentative D call TRBD1 (7 bases). The CDR3 length is 15 residues. Germline values: CDR1 SGHDN, CDR2 FVKESK. Trimming took off 1 base at V and 9 bases at J, with 16 bases between the two ends. The DNA for the CDR3 is TGTGCCAGCAGCCAAGCAGGGGGGAAGATCGGTGAGCAGTTCTTC. Residues: CASSQAGGKIGEQFF.

The chain employs TRBV18 and TRBJ2-2; perhaps TRBD1 as D (6 bases). The germline V gene encodes CDR1 KGHSH and CDR2 LQKENI. The CDR3 is 18 residues long. The V end lost 0 bases, the J end lost 5 bases, and 19 bases lay between the germline ends. CDR3 in amino acids: CASSPPTGGAEHTGELFF. The CDR3 nucleotides read TGTGCCAGCTCACCACCGACTGGGGGCGCGGAACATACCGGGGAGCTGTTTTTT.

The V gene is TRBV5-4, the J gene TRBJ2-1; 9 nucleotides align to TRBD1. Germline lookup yields CDR1 SGHNT and CDR2 YYREEE (reference sequence). The CDR3 is made up of 16 amino acids. J was trimmed by 6 bases and V by 2 bases; bases with no gene match: 9. The CDR3 sequence: CASSFVGQGKSNEQFF. CDR3 DNA: TGTGCCAGCAGCTTTGTCGGACAGGGGAAGTCCAATGAGCAGTTCTTC.

The rearrangement uses TRBV20-1 and TRBJ1-4; D remains ambiguous. The CDR3 spans 10 residues. In germline, CDR1 is DFQATT, CDR2 SNEGSKA (reference sequence). The ends were cut back, 7 bases at V and 8 bases at J, with 8 bases in the middle. CDR3: CSGGGEKLFF. Written as DNA, the CDR3 is TGCAGTGGAGGAGGGGAAAAACTGTTTTTT.

The chain joins TRBV9 to TRBJ1-3; 7 bases match TRBD1. V lost 2 bases and J lost 2; bases outside the gene matches: 1. The CDR3 runs 14 residues. Germline CDR1 SGDLS, CDR2 YYNGEE. CDR3 residues: CASSVTGTGNTIYF. For the CDR3, the DNA is TGTGCCAGCAGCGTGACAGGGACTGGAAACACCATATATTTT. The complete variable domain, with remaining parts taken from reference TRBV9 and TRBJ1-3, reads DSGVTQTPKHLITATGQRVTLRCSPRSGDLSVYWYQQSLDQGLQFLIQYYNGEERAKGNILERFSAQQFPDLHSELNLSSLELGDSALYFCASSVTGTGNTIYFGEGSWLTVV.

A word on this clone: This CDR3 fails to terminate in the conserved phenylalanine or tryptophan, so it likely reflects a read error. Because the CDR3's place on the DNA is in doubt, the DNA is left out and the CDR3 is given as listed by TCRdb. V gene TRBV4-1 combines with J gene TRBJ2-7; the D segment call TRBD1 is taken from the table without a DNA check. Germline CDR1 and CDR2: MGHRA and YSYEKL. The CDR3 contains 10 residues when both ends are counted. The CDR3 sequence is CASSQVIYTE.

The V gene is TRBV19, the J gene TRBJ2-3; 10 bases align to TRBD2. Per germline, CDR1 LNHDA and CDR2 SQIVND (reference sequence). Losses at the gene ends were 5 bases for V and 1 base for J; bases not matched to a gene: 12. This CDR3 is built from 18 residues. CDR3 region: CASSPPPGLAGGTDTQYF. The CDR3 bases are TGTGCCAGTAGTCCCCCCCCGGGGCTAGCGGGGGGCACAGATACGCAGTATTTT.

The chain recombines TRBV4-1 with TRBJ2-3, with TRBD2 matching over 9 bases. There are 17 residues in the CDR3. Looked up from germline, CDR1 is MGHRA and CDR2 is YSYEKL. With 1 base clipped from V and 5 bases from J, the junction kept 10 bases outside the gene matches. The CDR3 loop reads CASSQVQRGAGGDTQYF. In nucleotides, the CDR3 is TGCGCCAGCAGCCAAGTGCAGCGGGGGGCTGGGGGAGATACGCAGTATTTT.

This clone was counted only a few times. The rearrangement joins TRBV3-1 (or the pseudogene TRBV3-2) to TRBJ2-5, with a possible D match to TRBD2 (6 bases). Deletions cut 0 bases from V and 6 bases from J, with 14 bases between. CDR3 size: 15 residues. Germline CDR1 LGHDT, CDR2 YNNKEL (reference sequence). The DNA for the CDR3 is TGTGCCAGCAGCCAAGACAGGGCCCGGGGGAAGACCCAGTACTTC. As protein: CASSQDRARGKTQYF.

The chain employs TRBV27 and TRBJ2-7, with D possibly matching TRBD1 (5 bases). Trimming cost V 1 base and J 5 bases, with 9 bases left between them. The CDR3 is 13 residues long. CDR1 is MNHEY, CDR2 SMNVEV, per germline (reference sequence). CDR3 amino acids: CASSLLGQDEQYF. The CDR3 nucleotides are TGTGCCAGCAGTTTATTGGGGCAGGACGAGCAGTACTTC.

The chain combines TRBV6-6 with TRBJ1-2; 7 bases are shared with TRBD1. The CDR3 has 13 residues. Germline values: CDR1 MNHNY, CDR2 SVGAGI (reference sequence). With 6 bases clipped from V and 4 bases from J, the junction kept 5 bases outside the gene matches. This CDR3 is CASSPGDSYGYTF. Written as DNA, the CDR3 is TGTGCCAGCAGCCCCGGGGACAGCTATGGCTACACCTTC.

The V and J genes are TRBV18 and TRBJ2-2; possible D gene TRBD1, 6 bases. Germline V CDR1 and CDR2: KGHSH, LQKENI. The CDR3 has 15 residues. V was trimmed by 6 bases and J by 3 bases, leaving 14 bases between them. CDR3 in DNA: TGTGCCAGCTCGTCCAGACAGGATTACACCGGGGAGCTGTTTTTT. Translation: CASSSRQDYTGELFF.

The chain combines TRBV7-2 with TRBJ2-1; no definite D call. The CDR3 length is 14 residues. V lost 9 bases and J lost 6, with 18 bases in between. The germline V gene has CDR1 SGHTA and CDR2 FQGNSA. CDR3 loop: CASTLRLGRNEQFF. CDR3 bases: TGTGCCAGTACCCTGAGGCTAGGCCGCAATGAGCAGTTCTTC.

The V gene is TRBV5-4, the J gene TRBJ1-1, with D tentatively TRBD1 (6 bases). The germline gives CDR1 SGHNT, CDR2 YYREEE (reference sequence). V was clipped by 0 bases and J by 0 bases, with 12 bases between them. The CDR3 has 16 residues. The DNA for the CDR3 is TGTGCCAGCAGCTTGGAACAGGGTAAGGTGAACACTGAAGCTTTCTTT. Translated: CASSLEQGKVNTEAFF.

The chain employs TRBV7-2 and TRBJ2-7, with TRBD2 identical over 9 bases. Looked up from germline, CDR1 is SGHTA and CDR2 is FQGNSA. The CDR3 consists of 15 residues. Germline trimming cut 1 base from V and 4 bases from J; bases unmatched to any gene: 5. The CDR3 is CASSLGAGGSYEQYF. In nucleotides, the CDR3 is TGTGCCAGCAGCTTAGGAGCGGGGGGTTCGTACGAGCAGTACTTC.

The chain employs TRBV2 and TRBJ1-1; 10 bases line up with TRBD1. The CDR3 length is 13 residues. The ends lost 10 bases at V and 4 bases at J; junction bases unmatched: 6. Germline V gene sequence: CDR1 SNHLY, CDR2 FYNNEI. CDR3 in amino acids: CATNGQGVTEAFF. CDR3 nucleotides: TGTGCCACCAACGGACAGGGGGTCACTGAAGCTTTCTTT.

This clone has a handful of counts. The rearrangement links TRBV11-2 to TRBJ2-1; D might be TRBD1 (6 bases). Germline V gene sequence: CDR1 SGHAT, CDR2 FQNNGV. Between the trimmed V and J ends, which lost 5 bases and 1 base, there was a span of 12 bases. This CDR3 contains 15 residues. The CDR3 loop reads CASSRQVTSYNEQFF. The CDR3 nucleotides are TGTGCCAGCAGCCGACAGGTTACTTCCTACAATGAGCAGTTCTTC.

The chain joins TRBV28 to TRBJ1-5; 9 bases line up with TRBD1. With 7 bases clipped from V and 4 bases from J, the junction kept 11 bases outside the gene matches. This CDR3 is 16 amino acids long. Germline V gene lookup returns CDR1 MDHEN and CDR2 SYDVKM. CDR3 in DNA: TGTGCCAGCACCCTACCGGGACAGGGTATAAATCAGCCCCAGCATTTT. Its protein is CASTLPGQGINQPQHF.

In this sample, this clone turned up once. The gene calls are TRBV7-2 and TRBJ1-1; D not certain. The germline V and J ends were trimmed by 5 bases and 0 bases, with 10 bases remaining between them. The CDR3 spans 14 residues. Germline CDR1 SGHTA, CDR2 FQGNSA. This CDR3 is CASSPGPMNTEAFF. In DNA, the CDR3 is TGTGCCAGCAGCCCAGGCCCCATGAACACTGAAGCTTTCTTT.

The genes are TRBV24-1 and TRBJ2-5; 11 bases are a match to TRBD2. Germline trimming cut 2 bases from V and 1 base from J; bases unmatched to any gene: 2. The CDR3 runs 16 residues. In germline, CDR1 is KGHDR, CDR2 SFDVKD. The CDR3 loop is CATSDSGTSGQETQYF. Written as DNA, the CDR3 is TGTGCCACCAGTGATTCAGGGACTAGCGGCCAAGAGACCCAGTACTTC.

This rearrangement joins TRBV10-3 to TRBJ2-2, with a weak D call TRBD2 (6 bases). Germline assignment: CDR1 ENHRY and CDR2 SYGVKD. The CDR3 is 16 amino acids. V was pared by 2 bases and J by 0 bases, with 10 bases between. The CDR3 DNA sequence: TGTGCCATCAGTGAGCGGGGGACGGCGAACACCGGGGAGCTGTTTTTT. Translation gives CAISERGTANTGELFF.